The present entry profiles one T cell receptor (beta chain) with its context. Its antigen remains unidentified. Germline V gene data show CDR1 as SEHNR and CDR2 as FQNEAQ (reference sequence). Between the trimmed V and J ends, which lost 1 base and 6 bases, there was a span of 15 bases. There are 15 residues in the CDR3. This sample was included in a study of cytotoxic CD8 clonotypes in ibrutinib-treated CLL. Study summary: Responses: roughly 25 partial, 2 complete; after median approximately six years, 14 stayed remitted, around twelve progressed. Study results and caveats: Before falling back toward baseline at progression, clonality had risen at the time of ibrutinib response. Clonality correlated strongly with circulating CD8+ T cells and exceeded age-matched healthy donors at baseline.

Generated by immunoSEQ multiplex PCR, the TCRdb table keeps only in-frame clones and is missing some. The sample holds some 70,000 clones, about 64% seen once. This chain connects TRBV7-9 to TRBJ1-2; tentatively, D is TRBD1 (6 bases). Sequenced here: PBMCs, sampled after 12 months of ibrutinib treatment. The receptor comes from a human donor with chronic lymphocytic leukemia. In DNA form, the CDR3 reads TGTGCCAGCAGCTTAGAAGTCGCAGGGGAAAATGGCTACACCTTC. This sequence encodes CASSLEVAGENGYTF. Based on the CDR3 plus reference TRBV7-9 and TRBJ1-2, the full variable domain is DTGVSQNPRHKITKRGQNVTFRCDPISEHNRLYWYRQTLGQGPEFLTYFQNEAQLEKSRLLSDRFSAERPKGSFSTLEIQRTEQGDSAMYLCASSLEVAGENGYTFGSGTRLTVV.